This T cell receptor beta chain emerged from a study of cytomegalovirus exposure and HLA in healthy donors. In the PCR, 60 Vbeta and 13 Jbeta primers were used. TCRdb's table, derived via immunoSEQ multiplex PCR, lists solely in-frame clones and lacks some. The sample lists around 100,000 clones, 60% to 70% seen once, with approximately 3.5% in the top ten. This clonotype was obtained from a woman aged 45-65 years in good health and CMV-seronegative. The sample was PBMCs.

For the CDR3, the DNA is TGCGCCAGCAGCGACTTACCCCGGGGGGGCAATCAGCCCCAGCATTTT. Its translation: CASSDLPRGGNQPQHF. V is TRBV5-1 and J is TRBJ1-5, with D possibly being TRBD1 (5 bases). CDR1 is SGHRS and CDR2 is YFSETQ in the germline V gene. Trimming left V 4 bases short and J 2 bases short, with 16 bases between. There are 16 residues in the CDR3.